This record looks at one TCR beta chain sequence and its context. The record originates from a study of blood T cell repertoires in COVID-19. Study context: Spain, Italy and the United States supplied samples that represented acute and convalescent COVID-19. PBMCs, B-cell-depleted T cells, or T cells were the source of the cDNA or gDNA that made up the material.

This table comes from immunoSEQ multiplex PCR, and its TCRdb copy is limited to in-frame clones, with some not included. The sample holds around 200,000 clones; 85% to 90% are singletons and the top ten take roughly 2.4%. Trimming left V 5 bases short and J 4 bases short, with 14 bases between. This CDR3 comprises 14 residues. Germline lookup yields CDR1 MNHEY and CDR2 SVGAGI. Study members were between roughly 18 and 90 years old and lived in some 22 US regions. Which cohort a participant joined came from the clinical history participants gave. Input material: PBMCs or T cells enriched from blood (not recorded which). V is TRBV6-5 and J is TRBJ1-1; possibly TRBD1 for D (5 bases). This sequence was found in a woman aged 35 to 49 with acute COVID-19. The CDR3 reads CASSPPGGGTEAFF. The CDR3 bases are TGTGCCAGCAGTCCCCCGGGGGGGGGCACTGAAGCTTTCTTT.